These 9 T cell receptor beta chains came from one sample sequenced in a study of CD8 T cells in ankylosing spondylitis. TCRdb redid the calling of the 5' RACE reads with MiXCR, one entry per CDR3 protein. This sample has about 250,000 distinct CDR3 sequences, with 30% to 40% found just once. Sequenced material: blood, either unsorted or a sorted T cell fraction (not recorded which). The source is a male donor with ankylosing spondylitis or in good health (not recorded which).

V is TRBV5-1 and J is TRBJ2-7, with D tentatively TRBD1 or TRBD2 (6 bases each). Trimming removed 2 bases at V and 7 bases at J, with 19 bases between. This CDR3 has 15 residues. Germline V gives CDR1 SGHRS, CDR2 YFSETQ. CDR3: CASSFTTGLAGEQYF. Written as DNA, the CDR3 is TGCGCCAGCAGCTTTACTACAGGGTTGGCGGGAGAGCAGTACTTC.

The V gene is TRBV12-3 or TRBV12-4, the J gene TRBJ2-4; TRBD1 is a possible D gene (7 bases). V lost 4 bases, J lost 2 bases, and 15 bases lay in between. The CDR3 is 16 amino acids. CDR3 sequence reads: CASSWAGGSTKNIQYF. The DNA for the CDR3 is TGTGCCAGCAGTTGGGCAGGGGGGTCAACCAAAAACATTCAGTACTTC.

J is TRBJ1-4 and V is TRBV7-9; no reliable D call. Germline CDR1 is SEHNR and CDR2 is FQNEAQ (reference sequence). V was cut by 5 bases and J by 5 bases, with 12 bases left in between. The CDR3 contains 14 residues. This chain's CDR3 is CASSADGLNEKLFF. The CDR3 bases are TGTGCCAGCAGCGCCGACGGACTCAATGAAAAACTGTTTTTT.

J is TRBJ2-1 and V is TRBV6-2 or TRBV6-3; 13 bases agree with TRBD2. Trimming removed 6 bases from V and 12 bases from J; junction bases left unmatched: 8. The germline V gene encodes CDR1 MNHEY and CDR2 SVGEGT. CDR3 length equals 14 residues. The chain's CDR3 is CASSPTSGGAAQFF. CDR3 sequence (DNA): TGTGCCAGCAGCCCAACTAGCGGGGGGGCTGCGCAGTTCTTC.

The CDR3 loop is CASSLRLGGAFLQYF. The CDR3 DNA reads TGTGCCAGCAGTTTAAGGCTCGGGGGGGCTTTCTTGCAGTACTTC. The rearrangement joins TRBV12-3 or TRBV12-4 to TRBJ2-7; 8 nucleotides line up with TRBD2. The CDR3 covers 15 residues. J lost 9 bases, V lost 2 bases, and 12 bases had no gene match.

This clonotype was picked up a small number of times. The chain carries TRBV20-1 and TRBJ1-4; D is unclear. Germline lookup yields CDR1 DFQATT and CDR2 SNEGSKA (reference sequence). V was clipped by 2 bases and J by 4 bases, with 8 bases between them. This CDR3 region has 13 residues. The CDR3 protein is CSARKRLNEKLFF. The CDR3 DNA is TGCAGTGCTAGAAAACGTCTTAATGAAAAACTGTTTTTT.

The sample holds a few counts of this clonotype. The chain carries TRBV12-3 or TRBV12-4 and TRBJ2-7; maybe TRBD2 (6 bases). This CDR3 spans 14 amino acids. With 3 bases removed from V and 6 bases from J, the gap between germline ends came to 15 bases. The chain's CDR3 is CASSLDLGGSEQYF. The CDR3 DNA reads TGTGCCAGCAGTTTGGATTTGGGGGGTAGCGAGCAGTACTTC.

This clonotype occurred a few times. The chain employs TRBV10-3 and TRBJ1-1; D uncertain. The germline V gene encodes CDR1 ENHRY and CDR2 SYGVKD. V shed 6 bases and J shed 4 bases, with 15 bases lying between them. This CDR3 is 14 amino acids long. The DNA for the CDR3 is TGTGCCATCAGGGAGGGCGGGCAGATCACTGAAGCTTTCTTT. It specifies CAIREGGQITEAFF.

The chain couples TRBV10-3 to TRBJ2-7; 10 bases are shared with TRBD1. With 1 base clipped from V and 6 bases from J, the junction kept 6 bases outside the gene matches. This CDR3 has 15 residues. Germline CDR1 is ENHRY and CDR2 is SYGVKD. CDR3 DNA sequence: TGTGCCATCAGTGAGTTGTTGAGGACAGGGGGCGAGCAGTACTTC. Encoded protein: CAISELLRTGGEQYF.